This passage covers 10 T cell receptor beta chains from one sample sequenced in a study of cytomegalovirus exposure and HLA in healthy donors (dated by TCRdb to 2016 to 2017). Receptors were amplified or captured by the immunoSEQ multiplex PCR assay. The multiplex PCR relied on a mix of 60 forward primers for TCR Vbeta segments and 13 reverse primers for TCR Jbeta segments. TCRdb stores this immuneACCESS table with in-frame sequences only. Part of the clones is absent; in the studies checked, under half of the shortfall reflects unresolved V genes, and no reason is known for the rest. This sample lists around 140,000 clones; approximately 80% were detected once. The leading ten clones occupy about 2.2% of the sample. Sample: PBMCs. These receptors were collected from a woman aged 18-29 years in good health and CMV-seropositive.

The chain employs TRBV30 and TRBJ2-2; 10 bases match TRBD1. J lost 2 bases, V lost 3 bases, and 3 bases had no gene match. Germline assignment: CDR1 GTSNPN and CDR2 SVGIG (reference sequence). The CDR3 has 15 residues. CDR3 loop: CAWRATGGNTGELFF. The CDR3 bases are TGTGCCTGGAGGGCGACAGGGGGCAACACCGGGGAGCTGTTTTTT.

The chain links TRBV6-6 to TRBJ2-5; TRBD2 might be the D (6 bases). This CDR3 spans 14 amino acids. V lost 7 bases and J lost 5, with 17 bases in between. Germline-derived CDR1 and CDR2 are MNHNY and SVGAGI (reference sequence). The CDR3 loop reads CASTPLGRGETQYF. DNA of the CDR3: TGTGCCAGCACCCCCTTAGGCCGGGGGGAGACCCAGTACTTC.

In DNA, the CDR3 is TGCGCCAGCAGCCCCCCGGGACTAGCGGGGGGGTCCTACGAGCAGTACTTC. It yields the protein CASSPPGLAGGSYEQYF. The chain is built from TRBV5-1 and TRBJ2-7, with 16 bases matching TRBD2. The germline V gene has CDR1 SGHRS and CDR2 YFSETQ. This CDR3 is built from 17 residues. V was pared by 4 bases and J by 1 base, with 5 bases of the junction left unmatched.

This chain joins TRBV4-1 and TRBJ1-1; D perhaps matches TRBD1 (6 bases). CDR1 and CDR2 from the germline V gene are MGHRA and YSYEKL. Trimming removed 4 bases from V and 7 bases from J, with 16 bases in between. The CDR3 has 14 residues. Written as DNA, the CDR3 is TGCGCCAGCAGCCGCCGAACAGGGTTAAATGAAGCTTTCTTT. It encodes CASSRRTGLNEAFF.

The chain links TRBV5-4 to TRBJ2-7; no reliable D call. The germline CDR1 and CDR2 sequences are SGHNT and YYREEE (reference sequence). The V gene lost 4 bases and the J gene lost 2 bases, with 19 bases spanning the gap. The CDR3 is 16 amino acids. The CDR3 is CASSPTQVPSTYEQYF. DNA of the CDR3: TGTGCCAGCAGCCCTACCCAGGTCCCCTCCACCTACGAGCAGTACTTC. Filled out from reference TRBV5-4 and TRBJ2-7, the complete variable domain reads ETGVTQSPTHLIKTRGQQVTLRCSSQSGHNTVSWYQQALGQGPQFIFQYYREEENGRGNFPPRFSGLQFPNYSSELNVNALELDDSALYLCASSPTQVPSTYEQYFGPGTRLTVT.

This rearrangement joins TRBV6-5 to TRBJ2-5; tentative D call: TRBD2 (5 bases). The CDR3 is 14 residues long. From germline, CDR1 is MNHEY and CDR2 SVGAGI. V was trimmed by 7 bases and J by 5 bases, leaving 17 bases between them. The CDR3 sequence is CASKQLGRYETQYF. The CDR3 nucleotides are TGTGCCAGCAAACAACTAGGGCGTTACGAGACCCAGTACTTC.

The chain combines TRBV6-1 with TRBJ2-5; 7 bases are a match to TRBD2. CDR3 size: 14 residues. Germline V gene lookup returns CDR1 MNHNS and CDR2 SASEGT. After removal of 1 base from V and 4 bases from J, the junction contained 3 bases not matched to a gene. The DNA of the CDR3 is TGTGCCAGCAGTGAAGTGGGGGAGGGAGAGACCCAGTACTTC. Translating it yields CASSEVGEGETQYF.

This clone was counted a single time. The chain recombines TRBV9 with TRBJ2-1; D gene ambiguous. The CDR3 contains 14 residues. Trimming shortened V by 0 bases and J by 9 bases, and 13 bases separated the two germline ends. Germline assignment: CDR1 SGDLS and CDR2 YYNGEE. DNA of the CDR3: TGTGCCAGCAGCGTAGATAACTCTTCGGGTGAGCAGTTCTTC. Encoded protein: CASSVDNSSGEQFF.

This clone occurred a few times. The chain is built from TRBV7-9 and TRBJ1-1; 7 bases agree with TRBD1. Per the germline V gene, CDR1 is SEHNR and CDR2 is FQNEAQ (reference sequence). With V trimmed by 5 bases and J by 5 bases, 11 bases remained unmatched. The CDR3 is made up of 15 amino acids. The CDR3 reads CASSAYRGDETEAFF. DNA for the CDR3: TGTGCCAGCAGCGCCTACAGGGGTGATGAGACTGAAGCTTTCTTT.

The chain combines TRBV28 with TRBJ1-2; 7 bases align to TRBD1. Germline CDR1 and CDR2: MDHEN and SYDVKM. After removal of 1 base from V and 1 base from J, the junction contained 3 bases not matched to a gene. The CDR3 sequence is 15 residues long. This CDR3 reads CASSLSRGLNYGYTF. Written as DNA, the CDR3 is TGTGCCAGCAGTTTATCTAGGGGGCTTAACTATGGCTACACCTTC.